The 32 T cell receptor beta chains below were found in one sample sequenced in a study of regulatory T cells in long-lasting Graves disease. CDR3-region Arm-PCR and iRepertoire HTBI primers produced the TCR beta libraries. Using its own MiXCR run on the multiplex PCR reads, TCRdb lists one record per CDR3 protein. The repertoire has about 460,000 distinct CDR3 sequences, 22% of them found once; the top ten carry over 10%. Time point here: persistent/refractory GD, antithyroid drugs over 5 years with positive TRAb. Researchers made the TCR library from RNA that was extracted from PBMCs. The sequencing used peripheral blood mononuclear cells (PBMCs), collected when the disease was refractory, from a patient treated with antithyroid drugs. All receptors come from a female donor with Graves disease.

This clonotype has a count of ten or more. CDR3 bases: TGTGCCAGCAGATCCAGGGTTAGCTATGGCTACACCTTC. Its translation: CASRSRVSYGYTF. The rearrangement joins TRBV12-3 or TRBV12-4 to TRBJ1-2, with D perhaps TRBD1 (5 bases). This CDR3 has 13 residues. V lost 6 bases, J lost 4 bases, and 12 bases lay in between.

This clonotype was observed a few times. This chain links TRBV6-2 or TRBV6-3 with TRBJ2-5, with TRBD1 as a possible D gene (6 bases). Trimming shortened V by 2 bases and J by 2 bases, and 9 bases separated the two germline ends. Germline V gene sequence: CDR1 MNHEY, CDR2 SVGEGT. The CDR3 is 14 residues long. CDR3 loop: CASSYADRQETQYF. As DNA, the CDR3 is TGTGCCAGCAGTTACGCGGACAGACAAGAGACCCAGTACTTC.

This clonotype was counted at least ten times. The V gene is TRBV7-2, the J gene TRBJ2-5; D possibly corresponds to TRBD2 (6 bases). The ends were cut back, 3 bases at V and 5 bases at J, with 13 bases in the middle. This CDR3 region has 14 residues. Germline values: CDR1 SGHTA, CDR2 FQGNSA. The CDR3 region has the DNA TGTGCCAGCAGCTTGGGCGGGGTCGGGGAGACCCAGTACTTC. Translation gives CASSLGGVGETQYF.

There are many counts of this clonotype. The genes are TRBV6-1 and TRBJ1-1; D is perhaps TRBD1 (6 bases). CDR3 length: 17 residues. Germline CDR1 MNHNS, CDR2 SASEGT. The V end was cut by 3 bases, the J end by 5 bases, with 22 bases between. CDR3 protein: CASSDSRGKGKGTEAFF. DNA of the CDR3: TGTGCCAGCAGTGACTCCAGGGGAAAGGGGAAAGGAACTGAAGCTTTCTTT.

This clonotype was seen a handful of times. Given a much more abundant clone one base away, this may be a read error. The V and J genes are TRBV2 and TRBJ2-4, with D maybe TRBD1 (5 bases). This CDR3 has 12 residues. Germline values: CDR1 SNHLY, CDR2 FYNNEI. The CDR3 coding sequence is TGTGCCAGCTGCAGGGCAGAAAACATTCAGCACTTC. Protein sequence: CASCRAENIQHF.

The genes are TRBV11-2 and TRBJ1-6; 7 bases are a match to TRBD1. Germline V CDR1 and CDR2: SGHAT, FQNNGV. This CDR3 region has 17 residues. V dropped 1 base and J dropped 9; count of bases not matched to a gene: 12. The CDR3 nucleotides are TGTGCCAGCAGCTTAGTTCCTTTACAGGGGAGTGGTTCACCCCTCCACTTT. It is translated as CASSLVPLQGSGSPLHF.

This clonotype was counted a few times. The V and J genes are TRBV14 and TRBJ1-6; unclear D gene. The germline CDR1 and CDR2 sequences are SGHDN and FVKESK. The V end was cut by 3 bases, the J end by 4 bases, with 4 bases between. The length of the CDR3 is 13 residues. The CDR3 coding sequence is TGTGCCAGCAGCCACGAATATAATTCACCCCTCCACTTT. This gives the protein CASSHEYNSPLHF.

J is TRBJ2-1 and V is TRBV20-1; D is possibly TRBD1 or TRBD2 (5 bases each). Germline CDR1 DFQATT, CDR2 SNEGSKA (reference sequence). Trimming shortened V by 0 bases and J by 8 bases, and 20 bases separated the two germline ends. CDR3 length: 16 amino acids. The CDR3 region is CSARDQDGAWLDEQFF. Here the CDR3 DNA reads TGCAGTGCTAGAGATCAGGACGGGGCGTGGCTCGATGAGCAGTTCTTC.

In this sample, this clonotype turned up many times. The chain is built from TRBV20-1 and TRBJ1-2; D might be TRBD1 (5 bases). Trimming removed 1 base at V and 4 bases at J, with 10 bases between. The CDR3 is 13 amino acids. CDR1 is DFQATT and CDR2 is SNEGSKA in the germline V gene (reference sequence). In DNA, the CDR3 is TGCAGTGCTAGAGTGCCAGGGCGCTATGGCTACACCTTC. Encoded protein: CSARVPGRYGYTF.

Ten or more counts support this clonotype. This chain uses TRBV2 with TRBJ1-2, with TRBD1 matching over 9 bases. Germline V gene data show CDR1 as SNHLY and CDR2 as FYNNEI. V was clipped by 5 bases and J by 8 bases; unmatched bases: 21. CDR3 length equals 18 residues. The CDR3 loop is CASSLTLTNPGQGKGYTF. For the CDR3, the DNA is TGTGCCAGCAGTCTCACCCTTACAAACCCCGGACAGGGGAAAGGCTACACCTTC.

The CDR3 region is CSAPDRGTGHNEQFF. CDR3 coding DNA: TGCAGTGCCCCCGACAGGGGTACGGGCCACAATGAGCAGTTCTTC. The gene calls are TRBV20-1 and TRBJ2-1; 8 nucleotides match TRBD1. Germline lookup yields CDR1 DFQATT and CDR2 SNEGSKA (reference sequence). The CDR3 covers 15 residues. The ends lost 6 bases at V and 5 bases at J; junction bases unmatched: 12.

The J gene is TRBJ1-1, the V gene TRBV5-5; the D is unclear. The germline V and J ends were trimmed by 0 bases and 2 bases, with 17 bases remaining between them. Germline values: CDR1 SGHKS, CDR2 YYEKEE (reference sequence). The CDR3 is made up of 17 amino acids. The CDR3 loop reads CASSLGRQTLSNTEAFF. DNA of the CDR3: TGTGCCAGCAGCTTGGGGAGGCAGACTCTGTCCAACACTGAAGCTTTCTTT.

This rearrangement joins TRBV29-1 to TRBJ2-5; 7 positions match TRBD2. Germline assignment: CDR1 SQVTM and CDR2 ANQGSEA. The CDR3 runs to 16 residues. V shed 1 base and J 2 bases; nucleotides not matched to a gene: 10. CDR3 in amino acids: CSVEVGSASGQETQYF. CDR3 bases: TGCAGCGTTGAAGTAGGCTCGGCTAGCGGACAAGAGACCCAGTACTTC.

This clonotype has a count of ten or more. This sequence joins TRBV12-3 or TRBV12-4 and TRBJ2-5; TRBD1 might be the D (7 bases). The ends were cut back, 7 bases at V and 0 bases at J, with 18 bases in the middle. This CDR3 has 16 amino acids. The CDR3 DNA is TGTGCCAGCACCCCAGGAGGGGGCGGGTACCAAGAGACCCAGTACTTC. It codes for CASTPGGGGYQETQYF.

This clonotype was detected only a few times. This chain connects TRBV19 to TRBJ1-4, with D unresolved. The CDR3 contains 13 residues. V gave up 5 bases and J gave up 6 bases, with 10 bases separating them. The germline V gene encodes CDR1 LNHDA and CDR2 SQIVND (reference sequence). The CDR3 here is CASSLSSDEKLFF. In DNA, the CDR3 is TGTGCCAGTAGTCTTTCTTCTGATGAAAAACTGTTTTTT.

V usage is TRBV24-1 and J usage is TRBJ2-7; TRBD2 aligns across 14 bases. The CDR3 runs to 19 residues. V lost 3 bases, J lost 0 bases, and 9 bases stayed unmatched. Germline V lookup: CDR1 KGHDR, CDR2 SFDVKD. CDR3 amino acids: CATSDGAPGLAGVSYEQYF. CDR3 in DNA: TGTGCCACCAGTGATGGGGCGCCGGGACTAGCGGGAGTCTCCTACGAGCAGTACTTC.

The chain combines TRBV3-1 with TRBJ2-2; no definite D call. Trimming took off 0 bases at V and 4 bases at J, with 6 bases between the two ends. CDR3 size: 14 residues. Looked up from germline, CDR1 is LGHDT and CDR2 is YNNKEL (reference sequence). The CDR3 loop reads CASSQEGSTGELFF. For the CDR3, the DNA is TGTGCCAGCAGCCAAGAAGGCAGCACCGGGGAGCTGTTTTTT.

This clonotype has ten or more counts. V usage is TRBV12-3 or TRBV12-4 and J usage is TRBJ1-4; D gene uncertain. This CDR3 comprises 14 residues. The V end lost 2 bases, the J end lost 5 bases, and 9 bases lay between the germline ends. The CDR3 loop reads CASSLPGSNEKLFF. The CDR3 DNA reads as TGTGCCAGCAGTTTACCCGGGAGCAATGAAAAACTGTTTTTT.

This clonotype was seen repeatedly, ten times or more. The chain joins TRBV6-1 to TRBJ2-1; TRBD1 matches at 7 bases. Looked up from germline, CDR1 is MNHNS and CDR2 is SASEGT. This CDR3 comprises 14 residues. The V gene end was trimmed by 5 bases and the J gene end by 7 bases; junction bases not matched to a gene: 8. CDR3 bases: TGTGCCAGCAGTCCCGACAGGGTGGGTAATGAGCAGTTCTTC. The encoded protein is CASSPDRVGNEQFF.

This clonotype was counted at least ten times. The chain is built from TRBV28 and TRBJ1-1; tentatively, D is TRBD1 (5 bases). Trimming removed 2 bases at V and 9 bases at J, with 10 bases between. CDR3 length equals 12 residues. Germline CDR1 is MDHEN and CDR2 is SYDVKM. The DNA for the CDR3 is TGTGCCAGCAGTTTAACGACAGACAAAGCTTTCTTT. Translating it yields CASSLTTDKAFF.

The sample holds a few counts of this clonotype. The chain joins TRBV4-1 to TRBJ1-1, with D possibly TRBD1 on 5 matching bases. The CDR3 consists of 14 residues. Trimming took off 3 bases at V and 0 bases at J, with 8 bases between the two ends. From germline, CDR1 is MGHRA and CDR2 YSYEKL. CDR3 residues: CASSQEDMNTEAFF. The CDR3, as DNA: TGCGCCAGCAGCCAGGAGGACATGAACACTGAAGCTTTCTTT.

Many counts were recorded for this clonotype. This chain joins TRBV6-1 and TRBJ1-2; D is undetermined. Germline V gene data show CDR1 as MNHNS and CDR2 as SASEGT. The CDR3 consists of 12 residues. V lost 2 bases to trimming and J lost 6 bases, with 7 bases between them. The CDR3 reads CASSEQRNGYTF. CDR3 in DNA: TGTGCCAGCAGTGAACAGAGAAATGGCTACACCTTC.

This clonotype came up many times. The chain recombines TRBV12-3 or TRBV12-4 with TRBJ2-2; D is unresolved. The CDR3 spans 15 residues. V lost 2 bases to trimming and J lost 0 bases, with 7 bases between them. The CDR3 DNA reads TGTGCCAGCAGTTTATCCCCCTCGAACACCGGGGAGCTGTTTTTT. It is translated as CASSLSPSNTGELFF.

This clonotype was detected ten times or more. This sequence joins TRBV6-1 and TRBJ1-6; maybe TRBD1 (6 bases). Germline V gene sequence: CDR1 MNHNS, CDR2 SASEGT. This CDR3 has 14 residues. V was trimmed by 8 bases and J by 9 bases, leaving 17 bases between them. The DNA for the CDR3 is TGTGCCAGCCGTATACAGGGTGGAAGTTCACCCCTCCACTTT. Amino acid sequence: CASRIQGGSSPLHF.

This clonotype was detected a few times. The J gene is TRBJ1-4, the V gene TRBV7-9; 10 nucleotides align to TRBD1. V shed 5 bases and J 5 bases; nucleotides not matched to a gene: 5. CDR3 length equals 15 residues. The germline V gene encodes CDR1 SEHNR and CDR2 FQNEAQ (reference sequence). CDR3 protein: CASSPPTGGNEKLFF. The CDR3 bases are TGTGCCAGCAGCCCGCCGACAGGGGGCAATGAAAAACTGTTTTTT.

This clonotype showed up just a few times. The junction differs from germline at one of its ends, possibly a read error. The chain recombines TRBV20-1 with TRBJ1-5, with D unresolved. Germline V gives CDR1 DFQATT, CDR2 SNEGSKA (reference sequence). The CDR3 covers 14 residues. CDR3 DNA: TGCAGTGCTAGAGCACGGGGATATAATCAGCCCCAACATTTT. Its protein product is CSARARGYNQPQHF.

In its sample, this clonotype was seen many times. V is TRBV30 and J is TRBJ1-2; TRBD1 is a possible D gene (6 bases). CDR3 length: 13 residues. The V gene's germline CDR1 is GTSNPN and CDR2 SVGIG (reference sequence). V lost 1 base and J lost 3, with 9 bases in between. CDR3 sequence reads: CAWSAGADYGYTF. DNA for the CDR3: TGTGCCTGGAGTGCGGGGGCTGACTATGGCTACACCTTC.

V usage is TRBV20-1 and J usage is TRBJ2-6; D is unresolved. The V end lost 6 bases, the J end lost 5 bases, and 8 bases lay between the germline ends. CDR3 length: 12 amino acids. Germline V CDR1 and CDR2: DFQATT, SNEGSKA (reference sequence). The CDR3 is CSASPRANVLTF. CDR3 nucleotides: TGCAGTGCATCACCTAGGGCCAACGTCCTGACTTTC.

There are many counts of this clonotype. The chain links TRBV2 to TRBJ1-5; no definite D call. Looked up from germline, CDR1 is SNHLY and CDR2 is FYNNEI. The CDR3 is 14 residues long. Trimming cost V 4 bases and J 8 bases, with 15 bases left between them. CDR3 nucleotides: TGTGCCAGCAGTGGCGAGGGAAGCGGAGAGCCCCAGCATTTT. Residues: CASSGEGSGEPQHF.

This clonotype was detected only a few times. The chain is built from TRBV6-1 and TRBJ1-1; TRBD1 might be the D (5 bases). The germline V gene has CDR1 MNHNS and CDR2 SASEGT. The ends were cut back, 4 bases at V and 1 base at J, with 10 bases in the middle. The CDR3 sequence is 14 residues long. This chain's CDR3 is CASSALQENTEAFF. The CDR3 bases are TGTGCCAGCAGTGCCCTACAGGAGAACACTGAAGCTTTCTTT.

This chain joins TRBV6-1 and TRBJ2-7; no reliable D call. Germline V gene data show CDR1 as MNHNS and CDR2 as SASEGT. This CDR3 has 15 residues. Trimming took 4 bases from V and 0 from J, leaving 13 bases between them. The CDR3 loop reads CASSAWTASSYEQYF. CDR3 sequence (DNA): TGTGCCAGCAGTGCATGGACGGCCAGCTCCTACGAGCAGTACTTC.

This clonotype was counted only a few times. The V call is TRBV5-1, the J call TRBJ1-4; no clear D. Trimming removed 2 bases at V and 6 bases at J, with 11 bases between. The CDR3 is 14 residues long. In germline, CDR1 is SGHRS, CDR2 YFSETQ. In DNA form, the CDR3 reads TGCGCCAGCAGCTTCGAGGGAAGGGATGAAAAACTGTTTTTT. Translation: CASSFEGRDEKLFF.